This T cell receptor beta chain was sequenced during a study of cytomegalovirus exposure and HLA in healthy donors. There are a few counts of this clone. Germline-derived CDR1 and CDR2 are SGHVS and FNYEAQ. V shed 6 bases, J shed 3 bases, and the junction held 6 bases outside the gene matches. The CDR3 loop spans 14 amino acids. Healthy people donating bone marrow made up the donors. The study ran its PCR with 60 Vbeta and 13 Jbeta primers. Libraries were prepared by immunoSEQ multiplex PCR; TCRdb keeps only in-frame clonotypes and omits some of them. The top ten hold around 4.9% of the sample, which has around 97,000 clones, roughly 9.4% seen once.

The clonotype originates from a man aged 50 to 59 in good health and CMV-seropositive. The chain links TRBV7-6 to TRBJ2-3; 7 bases are shared with TRBD1. The material sequenced was PBMCs. This chain's CDR3 is CASSSGRGTDTQYF. The CDR3 DNA sequence: TGTGCCAGCAGTTCCGGCAGGGGGACAGATACGCAGTATTTT.